The T cell receptor (beta chain) described here comes from a study of cytomegalovirus exposure and HLA in healthy donors. PCR amplification relied on 60 Vbeta primers (plus 13 Jbeta primers). Produced via immunoSEQ multiplex PCR; TCRdb's table is partial and in-frame only. The sample includes tens of thousands of clones, 70% to 85% of them seen just once. Concerning this clone: As yet, its antigen is unknown.

The CDR3 runs to 15 residues. Trimming pared 1 base from V and 0 bases from J, leaving 9 bases between. Germline CDR1 LNHDA, CDR2 SQIVND (reference sequence). Notes on the study in general: Cytomegalovirus-associated TCR beta chains were listed, numbering roughly 150. In a later analysis, several top co-occurrence clusters appeared linked to parvovirus B19, influenza, CMV and Epstein-Barr virus.

V and J are TRBV19 and TRBJ1-2; D gene unclear. The sample was PBMCs. This TCR came from a human donor in good health. The CDR3 DNA reads TGTGCCAGTAGTATAGGACCAGGTCCTAACTATGGCTACACCTTC. Its translation is CASSIGPGPNYGYTF. The whole variable domain, remainder taken from reference TRBV19 and TRBJ1-2, is DGGITQSPKYLFRKEGQNVTLSCEQNLNHDAMYWYRQDPGQGLRLIYYSQIVNDFQKGDIAEGYSVSREKKESFPLTVTSAQKNPTAFYLCASSIGPGPNYGYTFGSGTRLTVV.